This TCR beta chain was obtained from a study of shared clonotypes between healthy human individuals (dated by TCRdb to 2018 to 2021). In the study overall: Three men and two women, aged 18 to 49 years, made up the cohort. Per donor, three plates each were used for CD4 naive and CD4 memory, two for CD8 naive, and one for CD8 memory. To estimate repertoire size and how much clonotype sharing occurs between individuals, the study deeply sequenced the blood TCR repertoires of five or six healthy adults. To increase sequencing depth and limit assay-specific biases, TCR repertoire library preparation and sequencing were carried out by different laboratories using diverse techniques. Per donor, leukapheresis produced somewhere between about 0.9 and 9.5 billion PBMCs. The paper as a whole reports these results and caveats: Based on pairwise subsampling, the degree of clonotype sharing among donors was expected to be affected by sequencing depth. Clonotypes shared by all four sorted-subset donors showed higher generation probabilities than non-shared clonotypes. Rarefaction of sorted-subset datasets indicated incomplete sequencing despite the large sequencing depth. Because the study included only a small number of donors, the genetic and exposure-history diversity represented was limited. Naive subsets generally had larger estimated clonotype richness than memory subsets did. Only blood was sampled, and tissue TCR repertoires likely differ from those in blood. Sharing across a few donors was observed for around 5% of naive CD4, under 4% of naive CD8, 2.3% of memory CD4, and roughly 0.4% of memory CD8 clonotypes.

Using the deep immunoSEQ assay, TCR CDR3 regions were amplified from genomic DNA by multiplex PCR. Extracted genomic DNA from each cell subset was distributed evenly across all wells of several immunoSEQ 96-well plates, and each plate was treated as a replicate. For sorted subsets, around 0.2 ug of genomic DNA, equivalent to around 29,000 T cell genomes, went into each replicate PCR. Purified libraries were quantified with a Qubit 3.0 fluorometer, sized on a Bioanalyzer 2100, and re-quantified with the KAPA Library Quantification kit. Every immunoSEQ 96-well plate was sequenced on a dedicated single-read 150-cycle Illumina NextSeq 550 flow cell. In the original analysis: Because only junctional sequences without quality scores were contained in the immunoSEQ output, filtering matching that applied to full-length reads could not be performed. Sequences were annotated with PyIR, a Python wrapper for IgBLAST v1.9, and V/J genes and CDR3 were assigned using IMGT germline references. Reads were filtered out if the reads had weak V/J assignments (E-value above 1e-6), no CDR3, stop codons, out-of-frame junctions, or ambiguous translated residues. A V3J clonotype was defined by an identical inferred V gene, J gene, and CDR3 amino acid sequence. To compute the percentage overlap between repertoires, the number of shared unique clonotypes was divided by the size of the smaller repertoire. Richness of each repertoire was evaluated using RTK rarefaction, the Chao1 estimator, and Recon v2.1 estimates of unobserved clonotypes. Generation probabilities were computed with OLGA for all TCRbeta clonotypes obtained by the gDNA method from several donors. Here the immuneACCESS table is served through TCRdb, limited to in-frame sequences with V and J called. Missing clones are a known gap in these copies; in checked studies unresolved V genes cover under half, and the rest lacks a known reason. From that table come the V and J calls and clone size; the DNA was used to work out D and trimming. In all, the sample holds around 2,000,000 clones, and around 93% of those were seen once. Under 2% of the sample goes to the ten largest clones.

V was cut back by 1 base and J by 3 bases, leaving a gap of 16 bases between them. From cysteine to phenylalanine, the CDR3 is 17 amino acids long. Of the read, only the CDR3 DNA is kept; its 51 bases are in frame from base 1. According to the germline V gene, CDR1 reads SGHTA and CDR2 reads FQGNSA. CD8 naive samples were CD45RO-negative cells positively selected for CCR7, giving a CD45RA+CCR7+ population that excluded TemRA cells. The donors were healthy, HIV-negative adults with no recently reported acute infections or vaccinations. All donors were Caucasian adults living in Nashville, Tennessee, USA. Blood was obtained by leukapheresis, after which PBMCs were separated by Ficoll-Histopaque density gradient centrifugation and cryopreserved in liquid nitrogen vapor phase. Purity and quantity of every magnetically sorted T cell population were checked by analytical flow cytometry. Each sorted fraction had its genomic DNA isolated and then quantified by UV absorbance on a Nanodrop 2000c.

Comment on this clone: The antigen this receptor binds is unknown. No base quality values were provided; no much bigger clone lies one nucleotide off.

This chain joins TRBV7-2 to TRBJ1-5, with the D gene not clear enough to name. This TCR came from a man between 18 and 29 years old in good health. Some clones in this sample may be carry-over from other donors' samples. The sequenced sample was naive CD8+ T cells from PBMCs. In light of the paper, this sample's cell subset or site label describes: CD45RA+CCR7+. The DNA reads TGTGCCAGCAGCTTAGAGTTTCGGGTCGTGCCCAATCAGCCCCAGCATTTT. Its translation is CASSLEFRVVPNQPQHF.